The 10 T cell receptor beta chains in this list originate from one sample, sequenced in a study of T-cell reconstitution after alpha-beta-depleted transplantation in children. Molecular barcoding with unique molecular identifiers was used for the TCRbeta library. TCRdb reprocessed the PCR reads with MiXCR, giving one entry per CDR3 protein. The table includes approximately 390,000 distinct CDR3 sequences, about 11% detected once. The sequenced sample was PBMCs from the stem cell graft donor, obtained from the stem cell graft. The receptors stem from a human donor who donated a stem cell graft to a child with acute myeloid leukemia.

V and J are TRBV2 and TRBJ2-1; D possibly corresponds to TRBD1 (5 bases). The germline V and J ends were trimmed by 7 bases and 1 base, with 29 bases remaining between them. The germline CDR1 and CDR2 sequences are SNHLY and FYNNEI. This CDR3 contains 20 residues. CDR3 DNA sequence: TGTGCCAGCAAGGACACTTCTGGTCCGTACGACCTTTCTTCCTACAATGAGCAGTTCTTC. This codes for CASKDTSGPYDLSSYNEQFF. Full variable domain (outside the CDR3, taken from reference TRBV2 and TRBJ2-1): EPEVTQTPSHQVTQMGQEVILRCVPISNHLYFYWYRQILGQKVEFLVSFYNNEISEKSEIFDDQFSVERPDGSNFTLKIRSTKLEDSAMYFCASKDTSGPYDLSSYNEQFFGPGTRLTVL.

This clonotype was seen more than once but under ten times. V usage is TRBV7-8 and J usage is TRBJ1-5; no clear D. Germline CDR1 is SGHVS and CDR2 is FQNEAQ. CDR3 length: 17 amino acids. V was clipped by 0 bases and J by 0 bases, with 12 bases between them. The CDR3 loop reads CASSLAQSAYSNQPQHF. The CDR3 DNA reads TGTGCCAGCAGCTTAGCACAGTCAGCGTATAGCAATCAGCCCCAGCATTTT.

In its sample, this clonotype was seen a few times. The chain joins TRBV15 to TRBJ1-2, with D possibly being TRBD1 (5 bases). Trimming took off 0 bases at V and 4 bases at J, with 12 bases between the two ends. Germline lookup yields CDR1 LNHNV and CDR2 YYDKDF (reference sequence). This CDR3 comprises 15 residues. The DNA of the CDR3 is TGTGCCACCAGCAGAGACAGGGACGGGAGCTATGGCTACACCTTC. Protein: CATSRDRDGSYGYTF.

J is TRBJ1-1 and V is TRBV6-5; D is uncertain. Trimming left V 6 bases short and J 11 bases short, with 28 bases between. CDR1 is MNHEY, CDR2 SVGAGI, per germline. There are 16 residues in the CDR3. CDR3 DNA: TGTGCCAGCAGAGACGGAGTCCCGCTTTCTTTGGGCCCCGCTTTCTTT. Translating gives CASRDGVPLSLGPAFF.

In its sample, this clonotype was seen a few times. This chain links TRBV21-1 with TRBJ1-2; the table's D call, TRBD1, has no DNA check behind it. TRBV21-1 is an annotated pseudogene. The CDR3 sequence is 13 residues long. CDR3 DNA: TGTGCCAGCAGCATCACAGGGAACTATGGCTACACCTTC. Its protein product is CASSITGNYGYTF.

The rearrangement uses TRBV27 and TRBJ2-2; unclear D gene. Trimming took off 6 bases at V and 4 bases at J, with 6 bases between the two ends. CDR1 is MNHEY and CDR2 is SMNVEV in the germline V gene (reference sequence). The CDR3 length is 12 residues. The CDR3 region has the DNA TGTGCCAGCAGGCCATCCACCGGGGAGCTGTTTTTT. Translating it yields CASRPSTGELFF.

This rearrangement joins TRBV13 to TRBJ2-1, with D perhaps TRBD2 (6 bases). The CDR3 totals 14 residues. Germline V gene sequence: CDR1 PRHDT, CDR2 FYEKMQ (reference sequence). The V end was cut by 5 bases, the J end by 4 bases, with 12 bases between. The CDR3 DNA reads TGTGCCAGCAGCCGTAAGACTAGTTACAATGAGCAGTTCTTC. It yields the protein CASSRKTSYNEQFF.

This clonotype was counted a few times. The rearrangement links TRBV24-1 to TRBJ1-1; tentatively, D is TRBD1 (6 bases). V was trimmed by 5 bases and J by 4 bases, leaving 10 bases between them. Germline CDR1 and CDR2: KGHDR and SFDVKD. The CDR3 consists of 13 residues. The CDR3 loop reads CATSAGEGTEAFF. The CDR3 DNA is TGTGCCACCAGTGCAGGGGAGGGCACTGAAGCTTTCTTT.

This clonotype was counted many times. The chain has TRBV7-9 and TRBJ2-3; no reliable D call. V was pared by 11 bases and J by 2 bases, with 11 bases between. CDR3 length: 12 amino acids. The V gene's germline CDR1 is SEHNR and CDR2 FQNEAQ (reference sequence). CDR3 sequence (DNA): TGTGCCTCTGGGCCGGACACAGATACGCAGTATTTT. The encoded protein is CASGPDTDTQYF. The full variable domain, with the rest looked up from reference TRBV7-9 and TRBJ2-3, is DTGVSQNPRHKITKRGQNVTFRCDPISEHNRLYWYRQTLGQGPEFLTYFQNEAQLEKSRLLSDRFSAERPKGSFSTLEIQRTEQGDSAMYLCASGPDTDTQYFGPGTRLTVL.

This clonotype appeared a few times. V gene TRBV12-3 or TRBV12-4 combines with J gene TRBJ2-3; D not certain. Trimming cost V 1 base and J 4 bases, with 6 bases left between them. This CDR3 has 13 residues. CDR3 sequence: CASSLDSPDTQYF. DNA for the CDR3: TGTGCCAGCAGTTTAGACTCCCCAGATACGCAGTATTTT.